This TCR beta chain derives from a study of blood T cell repertoires in COVID-19. The overall study: Spain, Italy and the United States supplied samples that represented acute and convalescent COVID-19.

Clinical histories supplied by participants themselves formed the basis of cohort assignment. Those designated as exposed participants met a COVID-19 case within 2 weeks before study entry. Trimming stripped 0 bases from V and 3 bases from J, with 3 bases between. Germline values: CDR1 SGHAT, CDR2 FQNNGV. The CDR3 loop spans 12 amino acids. Some clones are missing from TCRdb's copy, which holds only in-frame ones; the method was immunoSEQ multiplex PCR. This table holds a few hundred thousand clones, 90% found once. This TCR came from a man between 25 and 39 years old who had been exposed to COVID-19. Sequences were obtained from PBMCs or T cells enriched from blood (not recorded which). The chain employs TRBV11-2 and TRBJ2-7; no clear D. The CDR3 sequence is CASSLDGYEQYF. As DNA, the CDR3 is TGTGCCAGCAGCTTAGACGGCTACGAGCAGTACTTC.